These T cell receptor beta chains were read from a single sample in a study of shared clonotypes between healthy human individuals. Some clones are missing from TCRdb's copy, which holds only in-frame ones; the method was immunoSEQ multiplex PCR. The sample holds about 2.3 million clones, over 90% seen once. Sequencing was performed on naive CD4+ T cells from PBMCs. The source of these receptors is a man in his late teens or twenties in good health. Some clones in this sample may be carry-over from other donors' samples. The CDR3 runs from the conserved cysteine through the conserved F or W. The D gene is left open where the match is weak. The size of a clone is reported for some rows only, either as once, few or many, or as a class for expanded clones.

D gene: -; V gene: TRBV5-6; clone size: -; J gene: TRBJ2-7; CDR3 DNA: TGTGCCAGCAGCTTAGGAGCGCCAGGCGAGCAGTACTTC; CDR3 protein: CASSLGAPGEQYF
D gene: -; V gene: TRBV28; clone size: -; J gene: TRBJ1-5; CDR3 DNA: TGTGCCAGCAGTGCTTCCCCAAGGCCCCAGCATTTT; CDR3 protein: CASSASPRPQHF
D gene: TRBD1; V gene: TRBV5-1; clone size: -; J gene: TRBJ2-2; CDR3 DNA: TGCGCCAGCAGCTTCTCCGGGACAGCGAACACCGGGGAGCTGTTTTTT; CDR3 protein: CASSFSGTANTGELFF
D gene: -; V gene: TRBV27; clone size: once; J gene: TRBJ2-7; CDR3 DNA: TGTGCCAGCAGTTTATTTCGAGAGCAGAACTACGAGCAGTACTTC; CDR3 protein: CASSLFREQNYEQYF
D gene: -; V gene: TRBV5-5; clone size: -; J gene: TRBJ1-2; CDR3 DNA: TGTGCCAGCAGCTTGGCCCCCGGAGGGGGGCCTAACTATGGCTACACCTTC; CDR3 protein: CASSLAPGGGPNYGYTF
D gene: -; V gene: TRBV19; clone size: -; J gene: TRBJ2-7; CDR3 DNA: TGTGCCAGTAGTCGAAAGGATTCCTACGAGCAGTACTTC; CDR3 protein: CASSRKDSYEQYF
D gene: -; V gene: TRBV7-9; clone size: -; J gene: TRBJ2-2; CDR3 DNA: TGTGCCAGCAGCTCCCGACCTGTTGTAGGGGAGCTGTTTTTT; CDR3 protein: CASSSRPVVGELFF
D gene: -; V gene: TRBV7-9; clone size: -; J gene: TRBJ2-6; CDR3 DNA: TGTGCCAGCAGCCCTCAGGGCACCCTCCCTGGGGCCAACGTCCTGACTTTC; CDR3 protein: CASSPQGTLPGANVLTF
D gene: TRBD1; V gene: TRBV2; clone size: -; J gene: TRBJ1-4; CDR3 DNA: TGTGCCAGCAGAGGACAGGGGGTCGGGAATGAAAAACTGTTTTTT; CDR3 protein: CASRGQGVGNEKLFF
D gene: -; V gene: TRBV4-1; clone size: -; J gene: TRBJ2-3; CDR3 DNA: TGCGCCAGCAGCCAAGAGGGGGAGCCTAGCACAGATACGCAGTATTTT; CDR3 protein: CASSQEGEPSTDTQYF
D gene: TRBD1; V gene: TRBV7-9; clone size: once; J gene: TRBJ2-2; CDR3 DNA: TGTGCCAGCAGCTTTCAGACAGGGTCTCTCACCGGGGAGCTGTTTTTT; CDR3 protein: CASSFQTGSLTGELFF
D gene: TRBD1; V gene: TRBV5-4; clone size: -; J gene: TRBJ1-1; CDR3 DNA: TGTGCCAGCAGCTTGTACGCAGGGGGAGGAAACACTGAAGCTTTCTTT; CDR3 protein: CASSLYAGGGNTEAFF
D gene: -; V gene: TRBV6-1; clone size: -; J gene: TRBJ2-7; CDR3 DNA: TGTGCCAGCAGTGAATCTACATACTACGAGCAGTACTTC; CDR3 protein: CASSESTYYEQYF
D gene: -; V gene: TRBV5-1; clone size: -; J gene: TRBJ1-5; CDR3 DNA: TGCGCCAGCAGCTTGGACGGCGTCCCCAATCAGCCCCAGCATTTT; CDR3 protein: CASSLDGVPNQPQHF
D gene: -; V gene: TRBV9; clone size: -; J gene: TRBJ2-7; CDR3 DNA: TGTGCCAGCAGCGTTGATGAGGGGGATGAGCAGTACTTC; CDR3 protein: CASSVDEGDEQYF
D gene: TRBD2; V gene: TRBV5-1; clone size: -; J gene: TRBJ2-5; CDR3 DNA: TGCGCCAGCAGCGGAGGGACTAGCGGGCACCAGGGAGAGACCCAGTACTTC; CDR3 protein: CASSGGTSGHQGETQYF
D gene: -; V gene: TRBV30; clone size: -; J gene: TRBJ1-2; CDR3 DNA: TGTGCCTGGAGTAAGAACTATGGCTACACCTTC; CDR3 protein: CAWSKNYGYTF
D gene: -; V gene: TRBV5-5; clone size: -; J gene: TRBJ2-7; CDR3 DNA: TGTGCCAGCAGCGGGGCCTCCACCACCTACGAGCAGTACTTC; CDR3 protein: CASSGASTTYEQYF
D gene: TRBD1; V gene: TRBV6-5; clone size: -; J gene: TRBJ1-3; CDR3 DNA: TGTGCCAGCAGCAGACAGGGTTTGTCTGGAAACACCATATATTTT; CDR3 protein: CASSRQGLSGNTIYF
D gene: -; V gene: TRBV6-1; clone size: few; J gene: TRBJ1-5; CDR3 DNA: TGTGCCAGCAGTGTGCGCAATCAGCCCCAGCATTTT; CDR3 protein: CASSVRNQPQHF
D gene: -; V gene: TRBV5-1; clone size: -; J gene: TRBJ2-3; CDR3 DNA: TGCGCCAGCAGCCCTCGGGAGATCACAGATACGCAGTATTTT; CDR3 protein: CASSPREITDTQYF
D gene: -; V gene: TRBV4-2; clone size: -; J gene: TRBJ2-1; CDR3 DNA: TGTGCCAGCAGCTCTCCCAGGGGGGGCAATGAGCAGTTCTTC; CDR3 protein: CASSSPRGGNEQFF
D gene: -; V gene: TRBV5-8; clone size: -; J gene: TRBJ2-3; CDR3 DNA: TGTGCCAGCAGCCATACCGGAGGACTGGGAGATACGCAGTATTTT; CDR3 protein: CASSHTGGLGDTQYF
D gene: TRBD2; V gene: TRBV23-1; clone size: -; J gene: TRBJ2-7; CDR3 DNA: TGCGCCAGCAGTCAATCCTCGGGGCGGGAGGGCCAGGTCGAGCAGTACTTC; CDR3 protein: CASSQSSGREGQVEQYF
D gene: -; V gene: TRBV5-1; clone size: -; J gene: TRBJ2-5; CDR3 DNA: TGCGCCAGCAGCTTGGGGGCAGCTCAAGAGACCCAGTACTTC; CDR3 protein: CASSLGAAQETQYF
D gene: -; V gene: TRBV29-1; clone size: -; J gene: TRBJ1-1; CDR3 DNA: TGCAGCGCAGCTTGGGACACTGAAGCTTTCTTT; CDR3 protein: CSAAWDTEAFF
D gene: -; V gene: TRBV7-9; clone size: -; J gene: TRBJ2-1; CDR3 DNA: TGTGCCAGCAGCGAGAACGTCGGGAATGAGCAGTTCTTC; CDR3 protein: CASSENVGNEQFF
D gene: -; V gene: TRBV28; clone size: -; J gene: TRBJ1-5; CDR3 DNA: TGTGCCAGCATTTGGGGGGGGACCGGGAGCAATCAGCCCCAGCATTTT; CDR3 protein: CASIWGGTGSNQPQHF
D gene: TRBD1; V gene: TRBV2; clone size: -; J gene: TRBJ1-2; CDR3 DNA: TGTGCCAGCAGAAGGGGGCATAGCTATGGCTACACCTTC; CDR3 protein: CASRRGHSYGYTF
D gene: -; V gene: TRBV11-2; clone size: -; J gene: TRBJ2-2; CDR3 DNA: TGTGCCAGCAGCTTATGGGCTCCAGAGGTTGCCGGGGAGCTGTTTTTT; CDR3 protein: CASSLWAPEVAGELFF
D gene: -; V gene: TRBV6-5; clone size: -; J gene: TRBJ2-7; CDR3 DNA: TGTGCCAGCAGTTACAAGACAGTTCAGTACTTC; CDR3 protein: CASSYKTVQYF
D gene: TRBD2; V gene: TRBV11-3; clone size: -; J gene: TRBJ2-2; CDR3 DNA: TGTGCCAGCAGCTTCAAGAGACTAGCGGGAGACACCGGGGAGCTGTTTTTT; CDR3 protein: CASSFKRLAGDTGELFF
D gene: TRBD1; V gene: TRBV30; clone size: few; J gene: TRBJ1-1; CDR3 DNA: TGTGCCTGGAGCCCCCCAGAGGGGGCCACTGAAGCTTTCTTT; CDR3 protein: CAWSPPEGATEAFF
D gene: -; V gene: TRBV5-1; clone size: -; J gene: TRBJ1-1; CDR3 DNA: TGCGCCAGCAGCACCTCACAGGGAAACACTGAAGCTTTCTTT; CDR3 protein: CASSTSQGNTEAFF
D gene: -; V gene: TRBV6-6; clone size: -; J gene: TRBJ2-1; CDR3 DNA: TGTGCCAGCAGTTCTACGGGCCAGAATGAGCAGTTCTTC; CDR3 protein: CASSSTGQNEQFF
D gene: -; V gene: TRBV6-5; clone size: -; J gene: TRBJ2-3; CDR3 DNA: TGTGCCAGCAGTCCCCCGGCCACAGATACGCAGTATTTT; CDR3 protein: CASSPPATDTQYF
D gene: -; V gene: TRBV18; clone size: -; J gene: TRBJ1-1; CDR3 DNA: TGTGCCAGCTCACGGGTGAGTGGCACTGAAGCTTTCTTT; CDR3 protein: CASSRVSGTEAFF
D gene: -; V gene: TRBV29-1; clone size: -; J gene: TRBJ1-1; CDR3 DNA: TGCAGCGTTGTCCTAGTTGAAGCTTTCTTT; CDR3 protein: CSVVLVEAFF
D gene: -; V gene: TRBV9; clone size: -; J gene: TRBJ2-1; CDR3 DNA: TGTGCCAGCAGCCCCTCGAAGCGGGACAATGAGCAGTTCTTC; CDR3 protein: CASSPSKRDNEQFF
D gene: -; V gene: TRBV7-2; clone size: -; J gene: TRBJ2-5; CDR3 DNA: TGTGCCAGCAGCTTTTCAGCGGCGTTGGAGACCCAGTACTTC; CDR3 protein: CASSFSAALETQYF
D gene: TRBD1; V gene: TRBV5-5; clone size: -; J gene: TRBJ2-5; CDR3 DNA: TGTGCCAGCAGCGGGACAGGGCCCCAAGAGACCCAGTACTTC; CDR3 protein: CASSGTGPQETQYF
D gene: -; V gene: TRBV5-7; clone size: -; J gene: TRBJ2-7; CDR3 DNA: TGTGCCAGCAGCTTGCTAGCTAAGGGGACCTACGAGCAGTACTTC; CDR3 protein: CASSLLAKGTYEQYF
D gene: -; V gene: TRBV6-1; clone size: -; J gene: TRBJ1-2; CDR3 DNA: TGTGCCAGCAGTGTCGACAGAAACTATGGCTACACCTTC; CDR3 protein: CASSVDRNYGYTF
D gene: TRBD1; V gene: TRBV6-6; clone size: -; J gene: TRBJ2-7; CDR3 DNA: TGTGCCAGCAGCGACTACGGGACAGGGAACTACGAGCAGTACTTC; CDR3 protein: CASSDYGTGNYEQYF
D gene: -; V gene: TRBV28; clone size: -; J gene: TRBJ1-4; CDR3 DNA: TGTGCCAGCAGTTTAGGCGGACTAAGTAATGAAAAACTGTTTTTT; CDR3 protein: CASSLGGLSNEKLFF
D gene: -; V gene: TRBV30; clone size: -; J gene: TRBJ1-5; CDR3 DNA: TGTGCCTGGAGTGGGGCTCCCTTGGGGGATAGCAATCAGCCCCAGCATTTT; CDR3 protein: CAWSGAPLGDSNQPQHF
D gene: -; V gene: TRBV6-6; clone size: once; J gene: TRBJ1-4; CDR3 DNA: TGTGCCAGCAGTCCCCGCTTCGAAAAACTGTTTTTT; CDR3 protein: CASSPRFEKLFF
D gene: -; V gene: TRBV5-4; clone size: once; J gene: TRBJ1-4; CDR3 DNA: TGTGCCACCCTCGATCCGGGGAATGAAAAACTGTTTTTT; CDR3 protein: CATLDPGNEKLFF
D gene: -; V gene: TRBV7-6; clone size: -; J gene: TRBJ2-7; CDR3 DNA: TGTGCCAGCAGCCTCGGTCCCCAAGGGGGGTACGAGCAGTACTTC; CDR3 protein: CASSLGPQGGYEQYF
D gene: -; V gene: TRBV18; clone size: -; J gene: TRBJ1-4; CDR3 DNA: TGTGCCAGCTCACCCAGGGCAGTTGCAACTAATGAAAAACTGTTTTTT; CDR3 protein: CASSPRAVATNEKLFF
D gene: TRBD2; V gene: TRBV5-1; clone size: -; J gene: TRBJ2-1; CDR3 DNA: TGCGCCAGCAGCTTGGCCAGGGCGGGAGATGATGAGCAGTTCTTC; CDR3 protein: CASSLARAGDDEQFF
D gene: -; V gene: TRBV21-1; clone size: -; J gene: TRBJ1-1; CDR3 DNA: TGTGCCAGCAGCAAAGGTAGGACAGGGCCCAAAACGAACACTGAAGCTTTCTTT; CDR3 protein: CASSKGRTGPKTNTEAFF
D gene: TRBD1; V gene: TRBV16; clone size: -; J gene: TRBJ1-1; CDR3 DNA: TGTGCCAGCAGCCAATCGGGACAGGGCACTGAAGCTTTCTTT; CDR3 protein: CASSQSGQGTEAFF
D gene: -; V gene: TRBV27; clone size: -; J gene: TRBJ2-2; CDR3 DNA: TGTGCCGGCAGTTTAAGGGGGGGCGCTTTGATTCCCGGGGAGCTGTTTTTT; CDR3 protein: CAGSLRGGALIPGELFF
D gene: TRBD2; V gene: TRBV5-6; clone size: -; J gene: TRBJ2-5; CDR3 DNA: TGTGCCAGCAGCCCGGGGACTAGCGGGCAAGAGACCCAGTACTTC; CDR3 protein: CASSPGTSGQETQYF
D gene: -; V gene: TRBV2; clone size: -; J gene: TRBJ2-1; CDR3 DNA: TGTGCCAGCAGTGTAGAGGCTATCAATGAGCAGTTCTTC; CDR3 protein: CASSVEAINEQFF
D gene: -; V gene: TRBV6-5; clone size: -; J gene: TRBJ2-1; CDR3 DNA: TGTGCCAGCACCACAACTCCCTACAATGAGCAGTTCTTC; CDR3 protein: CASTTTPYNEQFF
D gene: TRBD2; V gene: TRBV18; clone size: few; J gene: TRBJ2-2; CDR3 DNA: TGTGCCAGCTCACCTCGTAGCGGGACGAACACCGGGGAGCTGTTTTTT; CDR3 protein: CASSPRSGTNTGELFF
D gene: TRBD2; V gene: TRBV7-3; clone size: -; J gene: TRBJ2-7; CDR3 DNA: TGTGCCAGCAGCTTGACTAGCGGGACCTCCTACGAGCAGTACTTC; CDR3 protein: CASSLTSGTSYEQYF
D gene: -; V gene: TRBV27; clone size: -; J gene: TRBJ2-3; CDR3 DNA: TGTGCCAGCAGGCAATCGTCAGTAGATACGCAGTATTTT; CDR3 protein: CASRQSSVDTQYF